These 24 T cell receptor beta chains came from one sample sequenced in a study of cytotoxic CD8 clonotypes in ibrutinib-treated CLL. This table comes from immunoSEQ multiplex PCR, and its TCRdb copy is limited to in-frame clones, with some not included. The data show over 65,000 clones, about 63% seen once. The material sequenced was PBMCs, taken after 12 months of ibrutinib treatment. All receptors come from a human donor with chronic lymphocytic leukemia.

CDR3 region: CASSFRGTNEKLFF. DNA of the CDR3: TGTGCCAGCAGCTTCAGGGGGACTAATGAAAAACTGTTTTTT. This rearrangement joins TRBV7-9 to TRBJ1-4; TRBD1 aligns across 7 bases. Losses at the gene ends were 3 bases for V and 2 bases for J; bases not matched to a gene: 0. Germline V gives CDR1 SEHNR, CDR2 FQNEAQ (reference sequence). This CDR3 has 14 residues.

This chain joins TRBV10-3 and TRBJ1-4; 8 bases line up with TRBD1. Per germline, CDR1 ENHRY and CDR2 SYGVKD. The CDR3 sequence is 16 residues long. V lost 4 bases, J lost 3 bases, and 7 bases stayed unmatched. The CDR3 DNA follows: TGTGCCATCAGTGCCTTTCAGGGGGCCTCTAATGAAAAACTGTTTTTT. It yields the protein CAISAFQGASNEKLFF.

V is TRBV9 and J is TRBJ1-6; TRBD1 matches 9 bases. This CDR3 is 15 amino acids long. J gave up 7 bases and V 4 bases, and 6 bases lay outside the gene matches. Germline CDR1 reads SGDLS; CDR2 reads YYNGEE. In DNA form, the CDR3 reads TGTGCCAGCAGCCCCGGGACAGGGACGAATTCACCCCTCCACTTT. Its translation is CASSPGTGTNSPLHF.

This chain joins TRBV30 and TRBJ2-7, with 7 bases lining up with TRBD1. This CDR3 is 14 amino acids long. The trim removed 0 bases at V and 3 bases at J, leaving 5 bases unmatched. From germline, CDR1 is GTSNPN and CDR2 SVGIG (reference sequence). The CDR3 coding sequence is TGTGCCTGGAGTGTACCCGGGACAGACTACGAGCAGTACTTC. Translated: CAWSVPGTDYEQYF.

The V call is TRBV23-1, the J call TRBJ1-1; D not resolved. TRBV23-1 is labeled an ORF, and its function is uncertain. This CDR3 region has 16 residues. V was clipped by 9 bases and J by 1 base, with 21 bases between them. This CDR3 is CARTRAKSYENTEAFF. CDR3 sequence (DNA): TGCGCCAGAACGAGGGCCAAATCTTATGAGAACACTGAAGCTTTCTTT.

The chain employs TRBV6-6 and TRBJ1-1, with a weak D call TRBD1 (5 bases). V lost 0 bases to trimming and J lost 5 bases, with 10 bases between them. Germline CDR1 reads MNHNY; CDR2 reads SVGAGI (reference sequence). This CDR3 comprises 14 residues. CDR3 nucleotide sequence: TGTGCCAGCAGTTACTCGCTGGGGCGGACTGAAGCTTTCTTT. Translation gives CASSYSLGRTEAFF.

The CDR3 here is CASSSTRGTEAFF. CDR3 bases: TGTGCCAGTAGCAGTACAAGGGGAACTGAAGCTTTCTTT. The V and J genes are TRBV19 and TRBJ1-1; weak D call: TRBD1 (5 bases). The V end lost 6 bases, the J end lost 5 bases, and 13 bases lay between the germline ends. Germline V gene data show CDR1 as LNHDA and CDR2 as SQIVND (reference sequence). The CDR3 spans 13 residues.

This chain links TRBV15 with TRBJ1-1; the D is unclear. CDR3 size: 12 residues. The germline gives CDR1 LNHNV, CDR2 YYDKDF (reference sequence). Trimming cost V 0 bases and J 10 bases, with 9 bases left between them. The CDR3 sequence: CATSRDIGLAFF. The CDR3 nucleotides read TGTGCCACCAGCAGAGATATCGGTCTAGCTTTCTTT.

Ten or more counts support this clone. This chain joins TRBV14 and TRBJ1-1; possible D gene TRBD1, 6 bases. The CDR3 totals 14 residues. Germline V gene lookup returns CDR1 SGHDN and CDR2 FVKESK. V was pared by 4 bases and J by 4 bases, with 13 bases between. The chain's CDR3 is CASSLAAGVTEAFF. CDR3 bases: TGTGCCAGCAGCCTAGCGGCAGGGGTCACTGAAGCTTTCTTT.

This clone was recorded a few times. V usage is TRBV5-6 and J usage is TRBJ1-1; D is uncertain. Germline V gene data show CDR1 as SGHDT and CDR2 as YYEEEE. This CDR3 contains 13 residues. V was clipped by 1 base and J by 1 base, with 5 bases between them. CDR3 region: CASSLLENTEAFF. CDR3 sequence (DNA): TGTGCCAGCAGCTTGTTGGAGAACACTGAAGCTTTCTTT.

The rearrangement uses TRBV7-8 and TRBJ2-7; possible D gene TRBD1, 7 bases. Germline V lookup: CDR1 SGHVS, CDR2 FQNEAQ. The V and J ends lost 5 bases and 2 bases respectively, with 16 bases between them. The CDR3 is 15 amino acids. CDR3 residues: CASSPDGGQTYEQYF. In nucleotides, the CDR3 is TGTGCCAGCAGCCCAGACGGGGGACAGACCTACGAGCAGTACTTC. Looking up the rest from reference TRBV7-8 and TRBJ2-7 gives the full variable domain: GAGVSQSPRYKVAKRGQDVALRCDPISGHVSLFWYQQALGQGPEFLTYFQNEAQLDKSGLPSDRFFAERPEGSVSTLKIQRTQQEDSAVYLCASSPDGGQTYEQYFGPGTRLTVT.

The genes are TRBV7-6 and TRBJ1-1; possibly TRBD1 for D (5 bases). CDR1 and CDR2 (germline): SGHVS, FNYEAQ. V was pared by 6 bases and J by 1 base, with 12 bases between. The CDR3 runs to 14 residues. In DNA form, the CDR3 reads TGTGCCAGCAGAGCTGGGACGGGGAACACTGAAGCTTTCTTT. Translation gives CASRAGTGNTEAFF.

The chain couples TRBV7-2 to TRBJ1-6; D call uncertain. The length of the CDR3 is 14 residues. V was pared by 4 bases and J by 9 bases, with 13 bases between. The germline V gene has CDR1 SGHTA and CDR2 FQGNSA. CDR3 amino acids: CASSSTISPSPLHF. CDR3 DNA: TGTGCCAGCAGCTCGACCATATCCCCTTCACCCCTCCACTTT.

The rearrangement links TRBV20-1 to TRBJ2-3; D gene uncertain. The CDR3 runs to 11 residues. The V end lost 3 bases, the J end lost 4 bases, and 5 bases lay between the germline ends. The germline gives CDR1 DFQATT, CDR2 SNEGSKA (reference sequence). The DNA of the CDR3 is TGCAGTGCTAGGTTCTCAGATACGCAGTATTTT. This gives the protein CSARFSDTQYF.

The count of this clone is one. The chain couples TRBV9 to TRBJ1-4; D gene unclear. Germline CDR1 SGDLS, CDR2 YYNGEE. V lost 4 bases, J lost 7 bases, and 17 bases lay in between. There are 15 residues in the CDR3. CDR3 DNA sequence: TGTGCCAGCAGCCCTCAAGAGAGAAGGGTTGAAAAACTGTTTTTT. Its protein is CASSPQERRVEKLFF.

Only a few counts were recorded for this clone. V is TRBV11-2 and J is TRBJ2-2, with D tentatively TRBD2 (6 bases). With 2 bases removed from V and 4 bases from J, the gap between germline ends came to 11 bases. Per germline, CDR1 SGHAT and CDR2 FQNNGV. This CDR3 has 15 residues. The CDR3 sequence is CASSLIGGSTGELFF. The CDR3 nucleotides read TGTGCCAGCAGCTTAATTGGGGGGTCCACCGGGGAGCTGTTTTTT. Full variable domain (rest looked up from reference TRBV11-2 and TRBJ2-2): EAGVAQSPRYKIIEKRQSVAFWCNPISGHATLYWYQQILGQGPKLLIQFQNNGVVDDSQLPKDRFSAERLKGVDSTLKIQPAKLEDSAVYLCASSLIGGSTGELFFGEGSRLTVL.

This clone was observed a handful of times. The chain recombines TRBV10-2 with TRBJ2-4, with 12 positions matching TRBD2. Losses at the gene ends were 4 bases for V and 7 bases for J; bases not matched to a gene: 5. Germline V gene lookup returns CDR1 WSHSY and CDR2 SAAADI. The CDR3 is made up of 15 amino acids. The CDR3 coding sequence is TGCGCCAGCAGTGTTTCTAGCGGGGGGGGCAACATTCAGTACTTC. Translation gives CASSVSSGGGNIQYF.

The chain recombines TRBV30 with TRBJ1-1; weak D call: TRBD1 (5 bases). Trimming removed 4 bases at V and 5 bases at J, with 11 bases between. The CDR3 extends over 12 amino acids. The V gene's germline CDR1 is GTSNPN and CDR2 SVGIG (reference sequence). DNA of the CDR3: TGTGCCTGGAACCAGGGAGGGACTGAAGCTTTCTTT. It translates to CAWNQGGTEAFF. Filled out from reference TRBV30 and TRBJ1-1, the complete variable domain reads SQTIHQWPATLVQPVGSPLSLECTVEGTSNPNLYWYRQAAGRGLQLLFYSVGIGQISSEVPQNLSASRPQDRQFILSSKKLLLSDSGFYLCAWNQGGTEAFFGQGTRLTVV.

The chain links TRBV19 to TRBJ2-7, with a weak D call TRBD2 (6 bases). Trimming shortened V by 4 bases and J by 0 bases, and 10 bases separated the two germline ends. The germline V gene has CDR1 LNHDA and CDR2 SQIVND (reference sequence). This CDR3 contains 14 residues. CDR3 protein: CASSKEGNSYEQYF. Written as DNA, the CDR3 is TGTGCCAGTAGTAAGGAGGGCAACTCCTACGAGCAGTACTTC.

By share of the sample, this clone is medium-sized. The chain is built from TRBV6-4 and TRBJ2-2, with 9 positions matching TRBD1. The CDR3 has 17 residues. Looked up from germline, CDR1 is MRHNA and CDR2 is SNTAGT. V trimming: 0 bases; J trimming: 5 bases; junction bases outside the gene matches: 7. The DNA for the CDR3 is TGTGCCAGCAGTGACTCGACAGGGGGAAACCCTACCGGGGAGCTGTTTTTT. It translates to CASSDSTGGNPTGELFF.

V gene TRBV5-4 combines with J gene TRBJ2-7; a possible D gene is TRBD2 (5 bases). V was clipped by 4 bases and J by 2 bases, with 13 bases between them. There are 14 residues in the CDR3. CDR1 is SGHNT, CDR2 YYREEE, per germline (reference sequence). The CDR3 is CASSPRGSPYEQYF. The DNA for the CDR3 is TGTGCCAGCAGCCCTCGGGGATCCCCCTACGAGCAGTACTTC.

This clone was seen a handful of times. This sequence joins TRBV5-1 and TRBJ2-7; 9 bases are shared with TRBD2. V lost 3 bases to trimming and J lost 4 bases; unmatched junction nucleotides: 2. This CDR3 has 13 amino acids. The germline CDR1 and CDR2 sequences are SGHRS and YFSETQ. The CDR3, as DNA: TGCGCCAGCAGCTCCACTAGCGGGTACGAGCAGTACTTC. The encoded protein is CASSSTSGYEQYF.

The chain is built from TRBV6-1 and TRBJ2-3, with no clear D. The germline V gene has CDR1 MNHNS and CDR2 SASEGT. The CDR3 loop spans 14 amino acids. The V end lost 4 bases, the J end lost 5 bases, and 13 bases lay between the germline ends. CDR3 in DNA: TGTGCCAGCAGTGCTGTGAGGTGGCAAGATACGCAGTATTTT. As protein: CASSAVRWQDTQYF.

This chain links TRBV5-1 with TRBJ2-2, with D unresolved. Germline V CDR1 and CDR2: SGHRS, YFSETQ. V shed 7 bases and J shed 2 bases, with 12 bases lying between them. The CDR3 length is 14 residues. In nucleotides, the CDR3 is TGCGCCAGCTCAAGTAGTGGTAACACCGGGGAGCTGTTTTTT. Protein product: CASSSSGNTGELFF.